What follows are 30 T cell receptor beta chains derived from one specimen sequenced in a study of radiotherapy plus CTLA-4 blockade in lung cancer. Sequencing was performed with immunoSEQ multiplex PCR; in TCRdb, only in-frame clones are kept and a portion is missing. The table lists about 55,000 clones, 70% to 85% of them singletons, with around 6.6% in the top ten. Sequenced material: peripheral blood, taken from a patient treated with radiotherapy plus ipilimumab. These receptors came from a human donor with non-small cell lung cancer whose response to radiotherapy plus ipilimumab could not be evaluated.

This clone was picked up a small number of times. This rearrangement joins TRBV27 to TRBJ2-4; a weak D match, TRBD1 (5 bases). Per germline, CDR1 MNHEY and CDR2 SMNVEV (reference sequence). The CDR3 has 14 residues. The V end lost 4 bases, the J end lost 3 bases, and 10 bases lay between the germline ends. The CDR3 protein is CASSSARDKNIQYF. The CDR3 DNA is TGTGCCAGCAGTTCGGCCAGGGACAAAAACATTCAGTACTTC.

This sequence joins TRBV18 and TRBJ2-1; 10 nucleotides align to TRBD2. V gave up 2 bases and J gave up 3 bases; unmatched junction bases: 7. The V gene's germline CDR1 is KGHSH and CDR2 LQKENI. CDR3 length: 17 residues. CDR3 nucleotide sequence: TGTGCCAGCTCACCAAGAAGAGGACTAGCGGACTACAATGAGCAGTTCTTC. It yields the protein CASSPRRGLADYNEQFF.

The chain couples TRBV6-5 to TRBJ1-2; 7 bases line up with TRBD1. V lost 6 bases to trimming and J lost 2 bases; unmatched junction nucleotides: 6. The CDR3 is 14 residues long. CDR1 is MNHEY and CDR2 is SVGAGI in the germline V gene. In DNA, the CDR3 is TGTGCCAGCAGCTTAGGGACAGCCAACTATGGCTACACCTTC. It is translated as CASSLGTANYGYTF.

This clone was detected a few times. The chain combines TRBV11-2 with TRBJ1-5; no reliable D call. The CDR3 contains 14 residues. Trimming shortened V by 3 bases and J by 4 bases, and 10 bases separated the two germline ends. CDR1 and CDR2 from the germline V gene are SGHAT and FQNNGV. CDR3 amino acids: CASSLEVANQPQHF. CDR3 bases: TGTGCCAGCAGCTTGGAGGTCGCAAATCAGCCCCAGCATTTT.

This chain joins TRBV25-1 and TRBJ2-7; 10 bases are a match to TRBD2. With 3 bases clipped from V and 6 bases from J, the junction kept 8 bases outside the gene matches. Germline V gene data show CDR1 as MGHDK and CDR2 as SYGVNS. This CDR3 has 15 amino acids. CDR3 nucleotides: TGTGCCAGCAGTGATTCTAGCGGGGGTTTCCGCGAGCAGTACTTC. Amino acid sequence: CASSDSSGGFREQYF.

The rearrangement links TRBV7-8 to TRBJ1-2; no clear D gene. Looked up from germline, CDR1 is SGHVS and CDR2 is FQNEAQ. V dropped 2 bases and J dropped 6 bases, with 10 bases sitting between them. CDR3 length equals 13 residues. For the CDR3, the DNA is TGTGCCAGCAGCTTAAGGAGGGCGGATGGCTACACCTTC. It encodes CASSLRRADGYTF.

CDR3 region: CASSSTSGRANTIYF. The CDR3 nucleotides read TGTGCCAGCAGCTCCACGTCGGGCAGGGCCAACACCATATATTTT. The rearrangement joins TRBV5-4 to TRBJ1-3, with D possibly matching TRBD1 (5 bases). Germline CDR1 reads SGHNT; CDR2 reads YYREEE (reference sequence). V was clipped by 3 bases and J by 7 bases, with 17 bases between them. CDR3 length: 15 residues.

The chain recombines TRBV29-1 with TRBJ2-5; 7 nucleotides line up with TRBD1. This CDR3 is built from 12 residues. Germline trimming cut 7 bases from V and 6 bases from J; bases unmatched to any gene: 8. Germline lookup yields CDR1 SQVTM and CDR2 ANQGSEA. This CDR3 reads CSATHRGQTQYF. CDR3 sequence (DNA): TGCAGCGCCACCCACAGGGGTCAGACCCAGTACTTC.

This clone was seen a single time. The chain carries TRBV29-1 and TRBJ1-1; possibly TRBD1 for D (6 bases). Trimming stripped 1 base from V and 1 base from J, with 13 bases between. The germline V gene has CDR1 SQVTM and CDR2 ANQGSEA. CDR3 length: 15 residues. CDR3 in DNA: TGCAGCGTTGAAGTACAGGGAGGGCCGAACACTGAAGCTTTCTTT. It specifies CSVEVQGGPNTEAFF.

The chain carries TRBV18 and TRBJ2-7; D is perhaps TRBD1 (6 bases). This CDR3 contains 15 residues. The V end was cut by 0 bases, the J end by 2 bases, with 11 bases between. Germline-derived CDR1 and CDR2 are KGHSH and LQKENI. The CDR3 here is CASSPPSRQAYEQYF. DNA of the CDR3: TGTGCCAGCTCACCACCATCCCGACAGGCCTACGAGCAGTACTTC.

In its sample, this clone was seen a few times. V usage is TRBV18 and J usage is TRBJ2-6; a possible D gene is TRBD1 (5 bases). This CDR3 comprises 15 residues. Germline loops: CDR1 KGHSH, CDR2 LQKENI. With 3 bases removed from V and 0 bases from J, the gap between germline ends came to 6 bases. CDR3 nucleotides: TGTGCCAGCTCACCCGACAGCTCTGGGGCCAACGTCCTGACTTTC. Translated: CASSPDSSGANVLTF.

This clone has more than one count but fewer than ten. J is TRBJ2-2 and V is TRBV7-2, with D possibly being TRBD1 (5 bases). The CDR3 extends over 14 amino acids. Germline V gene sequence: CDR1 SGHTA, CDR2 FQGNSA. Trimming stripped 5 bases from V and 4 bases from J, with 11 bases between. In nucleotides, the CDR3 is TGTGCCAGCAGCCCCCAGGGTTCCACCGGGGAGCTGTTTTTT. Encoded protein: CASSPQGSTGELFF.

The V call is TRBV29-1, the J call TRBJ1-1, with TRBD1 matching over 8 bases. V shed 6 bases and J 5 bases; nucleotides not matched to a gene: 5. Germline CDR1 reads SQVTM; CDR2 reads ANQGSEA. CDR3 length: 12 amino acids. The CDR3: CSVLRQGTEAFF. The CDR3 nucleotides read TGCAGCGTCCTGAGACAGGGGACTGAAGCTTTCTTT.

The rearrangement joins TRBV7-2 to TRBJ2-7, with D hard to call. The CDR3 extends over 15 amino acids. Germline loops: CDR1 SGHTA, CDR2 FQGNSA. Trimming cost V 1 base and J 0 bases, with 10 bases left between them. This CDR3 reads CASSLGHVSSYEQYF. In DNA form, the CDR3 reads TGTGCCAGCAGCTTAGGACACGTATCCTCCTACGAGCAGTACTTC.

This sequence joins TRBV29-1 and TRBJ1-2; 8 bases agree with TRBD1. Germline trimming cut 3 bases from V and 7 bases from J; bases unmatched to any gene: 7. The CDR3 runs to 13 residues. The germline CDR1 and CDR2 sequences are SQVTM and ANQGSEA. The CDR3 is CSVEDRDEGGYTF. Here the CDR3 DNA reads TGCAGCGTTGAGGACAGGGATGAGGGTGGCTACACCTTC.

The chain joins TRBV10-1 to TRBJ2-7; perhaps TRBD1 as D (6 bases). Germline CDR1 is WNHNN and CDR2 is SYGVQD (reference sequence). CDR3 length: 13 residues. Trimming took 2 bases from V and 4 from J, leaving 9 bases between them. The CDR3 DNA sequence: TGCGCCAGCAGTGAGGGGGGCCGATACGAGCAGTACTTC. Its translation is CASSEGGRYEQYF.

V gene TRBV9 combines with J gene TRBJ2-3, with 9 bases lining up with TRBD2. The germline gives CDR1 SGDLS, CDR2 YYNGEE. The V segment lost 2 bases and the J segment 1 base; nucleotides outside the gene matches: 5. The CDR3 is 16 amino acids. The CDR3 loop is CASSVPSSGGTDTQYF. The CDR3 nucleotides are TGTGCCAGCAGCGTTCCTTCTAGCGGGGGCACAGATACGCAGTATTTT.

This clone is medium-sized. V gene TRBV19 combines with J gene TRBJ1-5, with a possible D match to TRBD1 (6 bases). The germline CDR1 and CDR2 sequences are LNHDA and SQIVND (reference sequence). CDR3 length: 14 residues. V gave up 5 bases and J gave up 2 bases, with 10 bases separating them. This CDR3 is CASSVPGGNQPQHF. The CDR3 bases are TGTGCCAGTAGTGTCCCAGGGGGCAATCAGCCCCAGCATTTT.

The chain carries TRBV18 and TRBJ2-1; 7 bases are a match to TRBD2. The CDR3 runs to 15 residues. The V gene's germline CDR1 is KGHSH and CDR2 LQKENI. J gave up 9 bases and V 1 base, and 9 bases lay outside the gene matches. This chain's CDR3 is CASSPLWEGPGEQFF. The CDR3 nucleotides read TGTGCCAGCTCACCACTCTGGGAGGGTCCCGGTGAGCAGTTCTTC.

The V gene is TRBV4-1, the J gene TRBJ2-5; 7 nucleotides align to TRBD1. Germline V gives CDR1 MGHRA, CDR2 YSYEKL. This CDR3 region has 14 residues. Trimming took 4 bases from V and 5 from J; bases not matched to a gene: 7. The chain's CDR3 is CASSRRQGSETQYF. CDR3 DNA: TGCGCCAGCAGCCGCCGACAGGGTAGCGAGACCCAGTACTTC.

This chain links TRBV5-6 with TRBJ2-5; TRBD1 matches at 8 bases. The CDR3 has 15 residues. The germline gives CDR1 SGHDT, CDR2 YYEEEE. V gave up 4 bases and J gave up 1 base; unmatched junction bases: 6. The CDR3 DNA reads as TGTGCCAGCAGCCGCGACAGGGGCTTCCAAGAGACCCAGTACTTC. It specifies CASSRDRGFQETQYF.

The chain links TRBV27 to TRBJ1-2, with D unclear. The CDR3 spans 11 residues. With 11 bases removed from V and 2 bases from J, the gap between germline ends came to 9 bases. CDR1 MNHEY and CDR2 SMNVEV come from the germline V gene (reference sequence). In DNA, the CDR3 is TGTGCCGCGCTCTCGAACTATGGCTACACCTTC. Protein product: CAALSNYGYTF.

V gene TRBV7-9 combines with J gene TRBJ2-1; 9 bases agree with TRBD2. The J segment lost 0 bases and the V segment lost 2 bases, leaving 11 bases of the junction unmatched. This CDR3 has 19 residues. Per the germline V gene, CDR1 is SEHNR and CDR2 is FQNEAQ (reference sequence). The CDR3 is CASSLRGWISGSSYNEQFF. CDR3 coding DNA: TGTGCCAGCAGCTTAAGGGGGTGGATTAGCGGGAGCTCCTACAATGAGCAGTTCTTC.

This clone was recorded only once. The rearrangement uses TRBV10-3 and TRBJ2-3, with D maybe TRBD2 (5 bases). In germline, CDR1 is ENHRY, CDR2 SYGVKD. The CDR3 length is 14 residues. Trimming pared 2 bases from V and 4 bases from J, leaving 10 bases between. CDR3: CAISEPLLADTQYF. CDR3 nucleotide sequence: TGTGCCATCAGTGAGCCTTTACTAGCAGATACGCAGTATTTT.

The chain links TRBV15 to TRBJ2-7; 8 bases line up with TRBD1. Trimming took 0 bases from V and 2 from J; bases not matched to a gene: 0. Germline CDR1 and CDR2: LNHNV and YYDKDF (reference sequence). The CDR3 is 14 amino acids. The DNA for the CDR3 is TGTGCCACCAGCAGAGAGGGACAGGCCTACGAGCAGTACTTC. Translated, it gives CATSREGQAYEQYF.

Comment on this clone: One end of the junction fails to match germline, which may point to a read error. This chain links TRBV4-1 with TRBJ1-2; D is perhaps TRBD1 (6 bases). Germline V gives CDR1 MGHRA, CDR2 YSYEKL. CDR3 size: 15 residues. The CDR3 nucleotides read TGCGCCAGCAGTCAAGGACAGCTAGCTAACTATGGCTACACCTTC. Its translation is CASSQGQLANYGYTF.

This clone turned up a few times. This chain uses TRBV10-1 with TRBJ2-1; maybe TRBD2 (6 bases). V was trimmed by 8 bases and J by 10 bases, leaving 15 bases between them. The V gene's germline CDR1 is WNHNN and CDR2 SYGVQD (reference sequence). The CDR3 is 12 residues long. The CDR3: CASSLGTAEQFF. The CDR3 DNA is TGCGCCAGCTCGCTGGGGACTGCGGAGCAGTTCTTC.

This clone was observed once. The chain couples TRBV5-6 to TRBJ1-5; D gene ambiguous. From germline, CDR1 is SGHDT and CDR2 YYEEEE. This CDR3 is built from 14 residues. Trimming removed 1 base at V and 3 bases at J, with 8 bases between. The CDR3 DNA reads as TGTGCCAGCAGCTTGCGCGGATTCAATCAGCCCCAGCATTTT. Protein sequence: CASSLRGFNQPQHF.

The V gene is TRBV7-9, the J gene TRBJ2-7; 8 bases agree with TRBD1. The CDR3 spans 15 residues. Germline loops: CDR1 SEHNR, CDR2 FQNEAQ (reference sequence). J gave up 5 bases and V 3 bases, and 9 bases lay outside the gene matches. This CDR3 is CASSFQGQVLDEQYF. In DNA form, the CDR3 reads TGTGCCAGCAGCTTCCAGGGACAGGTTCTCGACGAGCAGTACTTC.

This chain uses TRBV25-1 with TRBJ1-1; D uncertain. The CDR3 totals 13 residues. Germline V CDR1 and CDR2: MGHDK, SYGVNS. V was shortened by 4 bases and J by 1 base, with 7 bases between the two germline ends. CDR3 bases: TGTGCCAGCAGTGGCTACGGGAACACTGAAGCTTTCTTT. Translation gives CASSGYGNTEAFF.